The 4 T cell receptor beta chains below come from one sample, sequenced in a study of blood T cells in healthy people across ages. The use of a sample-barcoded 5' primer and a J-beta primer mix characterized a second PCR of roughly 7 to 12 cycles. Using its own MiXCR run on the 5' RACE reads, TCRdb lists one record per CDR3 protein. The sample carries 1.5 million to 2 million distinct CDR3 sequences, approximately 40% recorded once. Sequencing input: blood. All receptors derive from a human donor in good health.

This chain joins TRBV4-2 and TRBJ1-3; D is uncertain. Germline V gene sequence: CDR1 LGHNA, CDR2 YNFKEQ. The CDR3 spans 11 residues. Trimming left V 1 base short and J 9 bases short, with 4 bases between. This CDR3 is CASSQAGTIYF. DNA for the CDR3: TGTGCCAGCAGCCAAGCTGGCACCATATATTTT.

The chain is built from TRBV29-1 and TRBJ2-1; D call uncertain. CDR3 length: 15 residues. CDR1 is SQVTM, CDR2 ANQGSEA, per germline. Trimming removed 3 bases from V and 0 bases from J, with 12 bases in between. The DNA of the CDR3 is TGCAGCGTTGATAAGGGCAGTAGCTCCTACAATGAGCAGTTCTTC. This sequence encodes CSVDKGSSSYNEQFF.

This clonotype has a count of ten or more. This rearrangement joins TRBV11-2 to TRBJ2-1; D may be TRBD2 (6 bases). The CDR3 consists of 16 residues. In germline, CDR1 is SGHAT, CDR2 FQNNGV. The V end was cut by 0 bases, the J end by 8 bases, with 17 bases between. In DNA form, the CDR3 reads TGTGCCAGCAGCTTAGATCTCGTCTCGGCTAGCGATGAGCAGTTCTTC. Its protein product is CASSLDLVSASDEQFF.

The V and J genes are TRBV27 and TRBJ1-5, with D maybe TRBD1 (5 bases). Trimming cost V 2 bases and J 6 bases, with 14 bases left between them. The CDR3 has 15 amino acids. CDR1 MNHEY and CDR2 SMNVEV come from the germline V gene (reference sequence). The CDR3 nucleotides read TGTGCCAGCAGTTTAGGTACGGGGCAGGGTCAGCCCCAGCATTTT. Translation: CASSLGTGQGQPQHF.